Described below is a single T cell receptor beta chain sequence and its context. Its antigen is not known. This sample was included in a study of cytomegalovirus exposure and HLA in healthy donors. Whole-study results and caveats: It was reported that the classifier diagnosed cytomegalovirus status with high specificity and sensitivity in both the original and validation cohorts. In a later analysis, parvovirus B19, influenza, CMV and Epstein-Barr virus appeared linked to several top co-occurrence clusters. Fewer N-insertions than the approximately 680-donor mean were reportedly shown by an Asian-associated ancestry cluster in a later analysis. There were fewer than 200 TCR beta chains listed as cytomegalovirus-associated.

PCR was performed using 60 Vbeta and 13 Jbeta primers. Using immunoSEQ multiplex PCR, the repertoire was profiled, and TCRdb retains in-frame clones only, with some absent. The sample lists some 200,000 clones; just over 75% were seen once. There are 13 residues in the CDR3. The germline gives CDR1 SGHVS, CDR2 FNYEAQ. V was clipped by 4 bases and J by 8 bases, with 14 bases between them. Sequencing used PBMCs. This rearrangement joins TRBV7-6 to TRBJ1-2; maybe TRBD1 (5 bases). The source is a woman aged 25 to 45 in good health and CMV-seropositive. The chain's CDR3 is CASSSNRTTGYTF. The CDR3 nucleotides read TGTGCCAGCAGCTCCAATAGGACAACGGGCTACACCTTC. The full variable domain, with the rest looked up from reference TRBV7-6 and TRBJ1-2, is GAGVSQSPRYKVTKRGQDVALRCDPISGHVSLYWYRQALGQGPEFLTYFNYEAQQDKSGLPNDRFSAERPEGSISTLTIQRTEQRDSAMYRCASSSNRTTGYTFGSGTRLTVV.